Below, 8 T cell receptor beta chains from the same sample are listed, as sequenced in a study of T cell repertoires in cytomegalovirus infection. Which antigens these TCRs recognize remains unknown. TCRdb re-derived calls from the reads in MiXCR, one entry per CDR3 protein. The data contain some 500,000 distinct CDR3 sequences, approximately 40% of them singletons. Sample: cultured PBMCs, taken from culture after CMV antigen stimulation. Source of these receptors: a human donor in good health (CMV status not recorded). Some clones in this sample may be carry-over from other donors' samples.

V usage is TRBV6-5 and J usage is TRBJ1-1; D not certain. The germline V gene has CDR1 MNHEY and CDR2 SVGAGI. The CDR3 has 13 residues. V lost 6 bases, J lost 2 bases, and 10 bases lay in between. The CDR3 coding sequence is TGTGCCAGCAGCCCAGCGAGTAACACTGAAGCTTTCTTT. It translates to CASSPASNTEAFF.

This clonotype appeared a few times. The chain joins TRBV12-3 or TRBV12-4 to TRBJ1-3; no reliable D call. The V and J ends lost 8 bases and 2 bases respectively, with 10 bases between them. This CDR3 has 13 residues. The CDR3 nucleotides are TGTGCCAGCGACGGCCAGACTGGAAACACCATATATTTT. It encodes CASDGQTGNTIYF.

The V and J genes are TRBV7-2 and TRBJ2-3; 14 positions agree with TRBD2. V shed 8 bases and J 7 bases; nucleotides not matched to a gene: 5. The CDR3 is 14 residues long. The germline gives CDR1 SGHTA, CDR2 FQGNSA. CDR3 sequence reads: CASGLAGGENTQYF. DNA for the CDR3: TGTGCCAGCGGACTAGCGGGAGGAGAGAATACGCAGTATTTT.

The chain recombines TRBV12-3 or TRBV12-4 with TRBJ1-2, with D maybe TRBD1 (5 bases). V dropped 1 base and J dropped 5 bases, with 17 bases sitting between them. The CDR3 totals 16 residues. The CDR3 DNA follows: TGTGCCAGCAGTTTAGGTTGGGGGGATTCTTGGTATGGCTACACCTTC. Translating it yields CASSLGWGDSWYGYTF.

This clonotype has a handful of counts. The rearrangement links TRBV7-2 to TRBJ2-5; the D gene is possibly TRBD2 (5 bases). This CDR3 is 14 amino acids long. V was pared by 1 base and J by 5 bases, with 11 bases between. Per the germline V gene, CDR1 is SGHTA and CDR2 is FQGNSA. The CDR3 DNA reads as TGTGCCAGCAGCTTAGAAGCGGTCCCCGAGACCCAGTACTTC. It encodes CASSLEAVPETQYF.

The chain has TRBV29-1 and TRBJ2-3; D is ambiguous. Trimming took 5 bases from V and 2 from J, leaving 5 bases between them. Germline V lookup: CDR1 SQVTM, CDR2 ANQGSEA. The CDR3 is 11 residues long. The CDR3 protein is CSVYSTDTQYF. DNA of the CDR3: TGCAGCGTTTATTCCACAGATACGCAGTATTTT.

V usage is TRBV7-9 and J usage is TRBJ2-7, with TRBD1 matching 7 bases. The CDR3 consists of 13 residues. Germline assignment: CDR1 SEHNR and CDR2 FQNEAQ (reference sequence). The J segment lost 6 bases and the V segment lost 2 bases, leaving 4 bases of the junction unmatched. The CDR3 loop reads CASSLRGLAEQYF. CDR3 bases: TGTGCCAGCAGCTTAAGGGGGCTGGCCGAGCAGTACTTC.

V and J are TRBV7-2 and TRBJ1-1; 7 positions match TRBD1. Per the germline V gene, CDR1 is SGHTA and CDR2 is FQGNSA. Losses at the gene ends were 4 bases for V and 6 bases for J; bases not matched to a gene: 11. This CDR3 is built from 15 residues. The CDR3 DNA reads as TGTGCCAGCAGCTCTCTAGGGGCCAGGGGGGCTGAAGCTTTCTTT. It specifies CASSSLGARGAEAFF.